Following are 32 T cell receptor beta chains from one sample sequenced in a study of T cell repertoires in cytomegalovirus infection. TCRdb analysed the reads with MiXCR anew, one entry per CDR3 protein. The sample holds about 830,000 distinct CDR3 sequences; roughly 33% are singletons and the top ten take about an eighth. For these receptors, no antigen is known. The specimen was cultured CD8+ T cells from PBMCs, collected from culture after CMV antigen stimulation. The receptors were gathered from a human donor in good health (CMV status not recorded). Some clones in this sample may be carry-over from other donors' samples.

The genes are TRBV6-1 and TRBJ1-5; perhaps TRBD1 as D (6 bases). Germline-derived CDR1 and CDR2 are MNHNS and SASEGT. The CDR3 is 14 amino acids. Trimming cost V 4 bases and J 6 bases, with 13 bases left between them. The CDR3: CASSGSGVIQPQHF. The DNA of the CDR3 is TGTGCCAGCAGTGGCTCAGGGGTTATTCAGCCCCAGCATTTT.

J is TRBJ1-2 and V is TRBV7-3, with TRBD1 identical over 12 bases. The CDR3 spans 15 residues. Unmatched junction bases numbered 9, after V lost 5 bases and J lost 8 bases. Germline loops: CDR1 SGHTA, CDR2 FQGTGA. The CDR3 sequence is CASSGSRDRGLGYTF. In DNA, the CDR3 is TGTGCCAGCAGCGGATCCCGGGACAGGGGGCTCGGCTACACCTTC.

This clonotype has a count of ten or more. The chain combines TRBV7-6 with TRBJ2-5, with 13 nucleotides matching TRBD2. In germline, CDR1 is SGHVS, CDR2 FNYEAQ. Trimming removed 5 bases from V and 4 bases from J; junction bases left unmatched: 7. The CDR3 length is 16 residues. The CDR3 spells CASSRRTSGGSETQYF. In DNA, the CDR3 is TGTGCCAGCAGCCGCAGGACTAGCGGGGGTTCAGAGACCCAGTACTTC.

V gene TRBV7-3 combines with J gene TRBJ2-7, with TRBD1 matching 7 bases. J was trimmed by 7 bases and V by 4 bases; bases with no gene match: 7. The CDR3 has 13 amino acids. Germline V CDR1 and CDR2: SGHTA, FQGTGA. In DNA, the CDR3 is TGTGCCAGCAGCTCGGGACAGTTGATGGAGCAGTACTTC. It translates to CASSSGQLMEQYF. The entire variable domain, with the rest obtained from reference TRBV7-3 and TRBJ2-7, is as follows: GAGVSQTPSNKVTEKGKYVELRCDPISGHTALYWYRQSLGQGPEFLIYFQGTGAADDSGLPNDRFFAVRPEGSVSTLKIQRTERGDSAVYLCASSSGQLMEQYFGPGTRLTVT.

A few counts support this clonotype. V and J are TRBV14 and TRBJ1-1; D not resolved. Trimming cost V 0 bases and J 10 bases, with 12 bases left between them. The CDR3 consists of 13 residues. Per the germline V gene, CDR1 is SGHDN and CDR2 is FVKESK. CDR3 region: CASSQDSGSRAFF. The CDR3, as DNA: TGTGCCAGCAGCCAAGATTCGGGATCTAGAGCTTTCTTT. The whole variable domain, filled in from reference TRBV14 and TRBJ1-1, reads EAGVTQFPSHSVIEKGQTVTLRCDPISGHDNLYWYRRVMGKEIKFLLHFVKESKQDESGMPNNRFLAERTGGTYSTLKVQPAELEDSGVYFCASSQDSGSRAFFGQGTRLTVV.

The genes are TRBV5-5 and TRBJ1-1; TRBD1 aligns across 9 bases. With 4 bases clipped from V and 0 bases from J, the junction kept 7 bases outside the gene matches. This CDR3 is 16 amino acids long. Germline V gene lookup returns CDR1 SGHKS and CDR2 YYEKEE (reference sequence). The CDR3 DNA reads as TGTGCCAGCAGCCTAAGGAGGGACAGGGTGAACACTGAAGCTTTCTTT. Translating it yields CASSLRRDRVNTEAFF. Looking up the rest from reference TRBV5-5 and TRBJ1-1 gives the full variable domain: DAGVTQSPTHLIKTRGQQVTLRCSPISGHKSVSWYQQVLGQGPQFIFQYYEKEERGRGNFPDRFSARQFPNYSSELNVNALLLGDSALYLCASSLRRDRVNTEAFFGQGTRLTVV.

This clonotype was observed at least ten times. The CDR3 protein is CASSPPLVLGVRAYEQYF. The CDR3 DNA is TGTGCCAGCAGCCCTCCCTTGGTATTAGGGGTTAGAGCCTACGAGCAGTACTTC. The chain employs TRBV7-8 and TRBJ2-7, with D possibly TRBD1 on 5 matching bases. The CDR3 runs to 18 residues. Trimming took off 5 bases at V and 2 bases at J, with 25 bases between the two ends. The germline gives CDR1 SGHVS, CDR2 FQNEAQ.

The chain uses TRBV19 and TRBJ2-1; D may be TRBD1 or TRBD2 (5 bases each). The CDR3 contains 15 residues. The germline gives CDR1 LNHDA, CDR2 SQIVND (reference sequence). Trimming took 1 base from V and 4 from J, leaving 11 bases between them. This CDR3 reads CASSIVGRVYNEQFF. The CDR3 DNA reads TGTGCCAGTAGTATAGTGGGGCGGGTGTACAATGAGCAGTTCTTC.

This clonotype was found many times. This rearrangement joins TRBV7-6 to TRBJ2-2; TRBD1 aligns across 9 bases. V lost 5 bases to trimming and J lost 7 bases; unmatched junction nucleotides: 11. Germline V gene lookup returns CDR1 SGHVS and CDR2 FNYEAQ. The CDR3 is 16 amino acids. The CDR3 DNA sequence: TGTGCCAGCAGCACCCGGGACAGGGTGGAAGACGGGGAGCTGTTTTTT. Encoded protein: CASSTRDRVEDGELFF.

This clonotype was detected only a few times. The V call is TRBV5-4, the J call TRBJ1-4; maybe TRBD1 (5 bases). Germline CDR1 reads SGHNT; CDR2 reads YYREEE (reference sequence). Trimming cost V 4 bases and J 10 bases, with 8 bases left between them. The CDR3 contains 11 residues. The CDR3 protein is CASSRRGKLFF. The CDR3 DNA reads TGTGCCAGCAGCAGGAGGGGAAAACTGTTTTTT.

This clonotype was counted only a few times. This chain links TRBV2 with TRBJ2-2, with D tentatively TRBD1 (6 bases). CDR1 and CDR2 (germline): SNHLY, FYNNEI. The CDR3 sequence is 13 residues long. Trimming took 3 bases from V and 5 from J, leaving 7 bases between them. CDR3 sequence reads: CASSETGTGELFF. Here the CDR3 DNA reads TGTGCCAGCAGTGAGACAGGAACCGGGGAGCTGTTTTTT.

This clonotype was detected once. The chain recombines TRBV24-1 with TRBJ1-1; tentatively, D is TRBD1 (6 bases). The CDR3 runs to 13 residues. Germline CDR1 is KGHDR and CDR2 is SFDVKD. The V end lost 10 bases, the J end lost 5 bases, and 16 bases lay between the germline ends. CDR3 coding DNA: TGTGCCACTAGAGGGGGAGGAGAAACTGAAGCTTTCTTT. It yields the protein CATRGGGETEAFF.

The chain employs TRBV10-2 and TRBJ2-3; the D gene could be TRBD1 or TRBD2 (5 bases each). CDR3 length: 14 amino acids. Germline assignment: CDR1 WSHSY and CDR2 SAAADI. Trimming left V 0 bases short and J 5 bases short, with 9 bases between. The CDR3 region is CASSESWGIDTQYF. The CDR3 DNA is TGCGCCAGCAGTGAGTCTTGGGGGATAGATACGCAGTATTTT.

There are many counts of this clonotype. The chain recombines TRBV7-2 with TRBJ2-5; D is undetermined. Trimming removed 1 base from V and 3 bases from J, with 9 bases in between. Germline V gene data show CDR1 as SGHTA and CDR2 as FQGNSA. CDR3 length equals 14 residues. The CDR3 here is CASSLESGEETQYF. Written as DNA, the CDR3 is TGTGCCAGCAGCTTAGAGAGTGGGGAAGAGACCCAGTACTTC. Using reference TRBV7-2 and TRBJ2-5 for the parts outside the CDR3, the full variable domain is GAGVSQSPSNKVTEKGKDVELRCDPISGHTALYWYRQSLGQGLEFLIYFQGNSAPDKSGLPSDRFSAERTGGSVSTLTIQRTQQEDSAVYLCASSLESGEETQYFGPGTRLLVL.

This clonotype was detected only a few times. The V call is TRBV10-3, the J call TRBJ2-4; 8 bases line up with TRBD1. The CDR3 spans 15 residues. Trimming cost V 3 bases and J 2 bases; bases outside gene matches: 3. The germline gives CDR1 ENHRY, CDR2 SYGVKD. The CDR3 is CAISEHRGSKNIQYF. Here the CDR3 DNA reads TGTGCCATCAGTGAACACAGGGGGTCCAAAAACATTCAGTACTTC.

The sample holds many counts of this clonotype. As DNA, the CDR3 is TGTGCCAGCAGTTTAGGAGCCCCAGGGGGCGATGGCTACACCTTC. It translates to CASSLGAPGGDGYTF. This chain uses TRBV12-3 or TRBV12-4 with TRBJ1-2; 8 positions match TRBD1. The ends lost 1 base at V and 6 bases at J; junction bases unmatched: 7. This CDR3 is built from 15 residues.

This clonotype was seen a handful of times. The chain combines TRBV12-5 with TRBJ2-6; D perhaps matches TRBD1 (6 bases). Looked up from germline, CDR1 is LGHNT and CDR2 is FRNRAP. The V gene lost 3 bases and the J gene lost 3 bases, with 15 bases spanning the gap. The CDR3 is 17 amino acids. The CDR3 nucleotides read TGTGCTAGTGGTTTCGAAACAGGGTCGGGTGGGGCCAACGTCCTGACTTTC. This translates into CASGFETGSGGANVLTF.

V gene TRBV6-5 combines with J gene TRBJ1-2, with 7 bases that match TRBD1. Germline CDR1 is MNHEY and CDR2 is SVGAGI. The junction had 14 bases not matched to a gene; V was cut back by 5 bases and J by 8 bases. The CDR3 contains 15 residues. Here the CDR3 DNA reads TGTGCCAGCAGTCCCCAGGGAAGGGGGCCCTGGGGCTACACCTTC. Protein: CASSPQGRGPWGYTF.

A few counts support this clonotype. The gene calls are TRBV19 and TRBJ2-2, with TRBD2 matching over 8 bases. Trimming removed 7 bases from V and 4 bases from J; junction bases left unmatched: 8. There are 15 residues in the CDR3. The germline gives CDR1 LNHDA, CDR2 SQIVND (reference sequence). CDR3 sequence reads: CASMGAGELTGELFF. In DNA, the CDR3 is TGTGCCAGTATGGGAGCGGGGGAACTCACCGGGGAGCTGTTTTTT.

There are a few counts of this clonotype. The genes are TRBV12-3 or TRBV12-4 and TRBJ2-7; D is uncertain. The CDR3 extends over 14 amino acids. V dropped 0 bases and J dropped 2 bases, with 8 bases sitting between them. CDR3 sequence (DNA): TGTGCCAGCAGTTTAGCATTAGGAGCCTACGAGCAGTACGTC. Encoded protein: CASSLALGAYEQYV.

The genes are TRBV5-4 and TRBJ1-6; no reliable D call. Looked up from germline, CDR1 is SGHNT and CDR2 is YYREEE (reference sequence). This CDR3 is 17 amino acids long. Trimming took off 2 bases at V and 7 bases at J, with 19 bases between the two ends. The CDR3 sequence: CASSLKDMGFSNSPLHF. The CDR3 coding sequence is TGTGCCAGCAGCTTAAAGGATATGGGTTTCTCCAATTCACCCCTCCACTTT.

This rearrangement joins TRBV14 to TRBJ1-2; 7 nucleotides agree with TRBD1. J was trimmed by 3 bases and V by 3 bases; bases with no gene match: 10. This CDR3 is 16 amino acids long. CDR1 SGHDN and CDR2 FVKESK come from the germline V gene. CDR3 sequence: CASSQAGGFLDYGYTF. CDR3 sequence (DNA): TGTGCCAGCAGCCAGGCAGGGGGGTTTTTGGACTATGGCTACACCTTC.

As concerns this clonotype: Since a much larger clone is just one base distant, this may be a read error. This chain connects TRBV7-6 to TRBJ2-2, with 14 bases that match TRBD2. Germline lookup yields CDR1 SGHVS and CDR2 FNYEAQ. The CDR3 length is 18 residues. In DNA form, the CDR3 reads TGTGTCAGCAGCAGACGACTAGCGGGGGGGCCCCACACCGGGGAGCTGTTTTTT. Encoded protein: CVSSRRLAGGPHTGELFF. Full variable domain (outside the CDR3, taken from reference TRBV7-6 and TRBJ2-2): GAGVSQSPRYKVTKRGQDVALRCDPISGHVSLYWYRQALGQGPEFLTYFNYEAQQDKSGLPNDRFSAERPEGSISTLTIQRTEQRDSAMYRCVSSRRLAGGPHTGELFFGEGSRLTVL.

This rearrangement joins TRBV6-5 to TRBJ2-5; 8 nucleotides agree with TRBD2. V shed 1 base, J shed 2 bases, and the junction held 9 bases outside the gene matches. The CDR3 totals 17 residues. Germline assignment: CDR1 MNHEY and CDR2 SVGAGI. CDR3 sequence (DNA): TGTGCCAGCAGTTACTTGTCGGCGGGCGGGGGGCAAGAGACCCAGTACTTC. Amino acids: CASSYLSAGGGQETQYF.

The chain recombines TRBV11-2 with TRBJ1-4, with no clear D. V lost 1 base to trimming and J lost 8 bases, with 8 bases between them. The CDR3 covers 13 residues. Germline V CDR1 and CDR2: SGHAT, FQNNGV. The CDR3 sequence is CASSLGGEEKLFF. The CDR3 DNA sequence: TGTGCCAGCAGCTTAGGTGGAGAGGAAAAACTGTTTTTT.

CDR3: CAIRGRVPGSNEQFF. CDR3 in DNA: TGTGCCATCAGGGGTCGGGTCCCTGGCAGCAATGAGCAGTTCTTC. This chain links TRBV10-3 with TRBJ2-1, with D hard to call. V lost 6 bases and J 6 bases, leaving 18 bases between the germline ends. CDR1 and CDR2 from the germline V gene are ENHRY and SYGVKD. The CDR3 spans 15 residues.

Of note for this clonotype: A much larger clone differs by one base, so this may be a read error. The J gene is TRBJ1-5, the V gene TRBV7-3; D may correspond to TRBD1 or TRBD2 (5 bases each). The J call may be wrong; the DNA end is better matched by TRBJ2-3. The CDR3 totals 19 residues. Looked up from germline, CDR1 is SGHTA and CDR2 is FQGTGA. CDR3 sequence (DNA): TGTGCCAGCAGCTTAGAGGGCAGGGTCAACACGGGGAGCAATCAGCCCCAGTATTTT. Its protein product is CASSLEGRVNTGSNQPQYF.

CDR3 sequence reads: CASSMPPLGQRYNYGYTF. The CDR3 nucleotides read TGTGCCAGTAGTATGCCACCTTTGGGACAGAGATATAACTATGGCTACACCTTC. The chain employs TRBV19 and TRBJ1-2; 7 bases are shared with TRBD1. Germline loops: CDR1 LNHDA, CDR2 SQIVND (reference sequence). The CDR3 consists of 18 residues. V dropped 3 bases and J dropped 1; count of bases not matched to a gene: 14.

V is TRBV7-2 and J is TRBJ1-1; D perhaps matches TRBD1 (5 bases). V gave up 5 bases and J gave up 3 bases, with 19 bases separating them. The CDR3 length is 16 residues. Germline assignment: CDR1 SGHTA and CDR2 FQGNSA. The CDR3 protein is CASSPDPGVYYTEAFF. The CDR3 bases are TGTGCCAGCAGCCCTGACCCGGGGGTGTACTACACTGAAGCTTTCTTT.

In regard to this clonotype: This may arise from a read error, as a much more abundant clone is one base away. V gene TRBV7-6 combines with J gene TRBJ1-2; D not certain. Between the trimmed V and J ends, which lost 1 base and 10 bases, there was a span of 19 bases. The CDR3 has 15 amino acids. Germline V gene data show CDR1 as SGHVS and CDR2 as FNYEAQ. In nucleotides, the CDR3 is TGTGCCAGCAGCTTAGGTCCGACATCCTCGGATGACTACACCTTC. Its protein product is CASSLGPTSSDDYTF.

This clonotype came up many times. The chain uses TRBV7-9 and TRBJ1-1; TRBD1 aligns across 11 bases. J lost 1 base, V lost 5 bases, and 3 bases had no gene match. The CDR3 length is 15 residues. Germline CDR1 SEHNR, CDR2 FQNEAQ (reference sequence). This CDR3 is CASSGGTGGNTEAFF. The CDR3 nucleotides are TGTGCCAGCAGCGGGGGGACAGGGGGGAACACTGAAGCTTTCTTT.

In its sample, this clonotype was seen a few times. The CDR3: CAISESETGRTGELFF. The DNA of the CDR3 is TGTGCCATCAGTGAGTCGGAGACAGGGCGGACCGGGGAGCTGTTTTTT. The chain couples TRBV10-3 to TRBJ2-2; 7 nucleotides agree with TRBD1. This CDR3 is 16 amino acids long. V lost 0 bases, J lost 5 bases, and 6 bases stayed unmatched. Germline CDR1 reads ENHRY; CDR2 reads SYGVKD.